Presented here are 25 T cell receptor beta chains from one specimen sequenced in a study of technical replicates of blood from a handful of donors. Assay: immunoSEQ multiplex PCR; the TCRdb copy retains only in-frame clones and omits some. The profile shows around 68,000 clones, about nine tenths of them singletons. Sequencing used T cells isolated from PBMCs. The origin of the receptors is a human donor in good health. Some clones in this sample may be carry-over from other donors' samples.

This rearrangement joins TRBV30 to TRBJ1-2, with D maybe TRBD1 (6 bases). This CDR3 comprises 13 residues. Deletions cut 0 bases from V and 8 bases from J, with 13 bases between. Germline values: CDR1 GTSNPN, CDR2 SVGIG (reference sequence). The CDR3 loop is CAWSVLYQGGYTF. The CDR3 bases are TGTGCCTGGAGTGTACTATATCAGGGGGGCTACACCTTC.

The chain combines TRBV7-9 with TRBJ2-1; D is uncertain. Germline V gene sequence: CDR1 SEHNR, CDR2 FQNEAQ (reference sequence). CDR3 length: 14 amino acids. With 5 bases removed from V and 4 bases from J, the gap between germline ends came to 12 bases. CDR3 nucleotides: TGTGCCAGCAGCCCTCCTATCACGTACAATGAGCAGTTCTTC. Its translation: CASSPPITYNEQFF.

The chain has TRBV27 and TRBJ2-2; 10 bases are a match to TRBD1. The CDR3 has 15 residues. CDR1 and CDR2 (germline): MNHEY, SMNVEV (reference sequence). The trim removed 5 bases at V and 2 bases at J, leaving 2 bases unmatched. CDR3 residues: CASSRTGGNTGELFF. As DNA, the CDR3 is TGTGCCAGCAGTAGGACAGGGGGTAACACCGGGGAGCTGTTTTTT.

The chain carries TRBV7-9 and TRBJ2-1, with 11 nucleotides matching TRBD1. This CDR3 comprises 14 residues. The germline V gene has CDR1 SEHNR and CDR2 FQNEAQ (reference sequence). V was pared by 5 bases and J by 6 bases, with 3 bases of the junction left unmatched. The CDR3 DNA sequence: TGTGCCAGCAGCCCGGGGACAGGGGGCAATGAGCAGTTCTTC. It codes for CASSPGTGGNEQFF.

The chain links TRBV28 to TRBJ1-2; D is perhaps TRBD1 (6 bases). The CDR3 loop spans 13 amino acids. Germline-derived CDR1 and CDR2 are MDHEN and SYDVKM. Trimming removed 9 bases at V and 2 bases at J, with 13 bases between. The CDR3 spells CASRTEMNYGYTF. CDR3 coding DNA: TGTGCCAGTCGGACAGAGATGAACTATGGCTACACCTTC.

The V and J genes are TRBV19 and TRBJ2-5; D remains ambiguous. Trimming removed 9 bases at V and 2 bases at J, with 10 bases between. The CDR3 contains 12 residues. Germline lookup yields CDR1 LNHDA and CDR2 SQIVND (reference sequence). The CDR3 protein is CASRSTQETQYF. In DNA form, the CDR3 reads TGTGCCAGCAGATCGACACAAGAGACCCAGTACTTC.

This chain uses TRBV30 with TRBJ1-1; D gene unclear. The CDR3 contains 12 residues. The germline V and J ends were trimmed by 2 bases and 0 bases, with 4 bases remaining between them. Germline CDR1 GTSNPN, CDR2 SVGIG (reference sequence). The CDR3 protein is CAWSLLNTEAFF. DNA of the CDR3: TGTGCCTGGAGTCTATTGAACACTGAAGCTTTCTTT.

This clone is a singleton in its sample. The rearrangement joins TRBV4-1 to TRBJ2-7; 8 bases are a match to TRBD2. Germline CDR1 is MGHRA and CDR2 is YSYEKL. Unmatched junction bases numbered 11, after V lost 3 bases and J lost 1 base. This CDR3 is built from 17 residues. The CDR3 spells CASSQALQRELSYEQYF. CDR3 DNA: TGCGCCAGCAGCCAGGCGCTGCAGCGGGAGCTTTCCTACGAGCAGTACTTC.

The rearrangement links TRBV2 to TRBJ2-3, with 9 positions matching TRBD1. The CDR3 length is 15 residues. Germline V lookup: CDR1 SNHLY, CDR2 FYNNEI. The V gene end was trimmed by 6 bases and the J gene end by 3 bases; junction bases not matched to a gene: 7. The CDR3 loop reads CASSEGGQGTDTQYF. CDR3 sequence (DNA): TGTGCCAGCAGCGAGGGGGGACAGGGTACAGATACGCAGTATTTT.

DNA of the CDR3: TGTGCCAGCAGCCGGGCGGGGCTAGCGGGAGTAGCCGGGGAGCTGTTTTTT. It encodes CASSRAGLAGVAGELFF. The V and J genes are TRBV13 and TRBJ2-2; TRBD2 agrees at 10 bases. The ends lost 5 bases at V and 6 bases at J; junction bases unmatched: 12. Per germline, CDR1 PRHDT and CDR2 FYEKMQ (reference sequence). CDR3 length equals 17 residues.

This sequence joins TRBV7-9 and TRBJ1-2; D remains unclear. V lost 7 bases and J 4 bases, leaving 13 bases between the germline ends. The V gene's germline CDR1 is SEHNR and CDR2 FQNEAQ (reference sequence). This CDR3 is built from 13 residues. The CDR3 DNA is TGTGCCAGCACCCCGGCGGGCGGCTATGGCTACACCTTC. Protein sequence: CASTPAGGYGYTF.

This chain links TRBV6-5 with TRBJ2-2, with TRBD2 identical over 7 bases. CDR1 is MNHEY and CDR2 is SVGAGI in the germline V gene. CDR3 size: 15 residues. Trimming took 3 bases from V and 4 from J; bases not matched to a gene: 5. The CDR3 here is CASSYGWGGTGELFF. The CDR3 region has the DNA TGTGCCAGCAGTTATGGCTGGGGGGGCACCGGGGAGCTGTTTTTT.

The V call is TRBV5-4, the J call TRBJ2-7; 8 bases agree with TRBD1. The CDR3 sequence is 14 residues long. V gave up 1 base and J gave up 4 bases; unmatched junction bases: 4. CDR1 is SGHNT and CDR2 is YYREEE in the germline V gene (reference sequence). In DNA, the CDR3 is TGTGCCAGCAGCTTGCCGGACAGGGAGTACGAGCAGTACTTC. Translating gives CASSLPDREYEQYF. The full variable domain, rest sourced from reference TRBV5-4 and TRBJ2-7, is ETGVTQSPTHLIKTRGQQVTLRCSSQSGHNTVSWYQQALGQGPQFIFQYYREEENGRGNFPPRFSGLQFPNYSSELNVNALELDDSALYLCASSLPDREYEQYFGPGTRLTVT.

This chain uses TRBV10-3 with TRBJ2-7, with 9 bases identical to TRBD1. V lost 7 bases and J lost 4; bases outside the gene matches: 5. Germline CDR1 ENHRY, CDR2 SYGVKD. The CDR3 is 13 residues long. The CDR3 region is CAIKGTGSYEQYF. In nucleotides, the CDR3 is TGTGCCATCAAAGGGACAGGGTCTTACGAGCAGTACTTC.

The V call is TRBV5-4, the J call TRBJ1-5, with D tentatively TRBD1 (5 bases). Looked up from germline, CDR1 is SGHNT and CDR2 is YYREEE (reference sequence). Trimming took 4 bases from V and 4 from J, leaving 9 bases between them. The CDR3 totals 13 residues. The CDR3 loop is CASSENRNQPQHF. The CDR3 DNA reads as TGTGCCAGCAGCGAAAACAGGAATCAGCCCCAGCATTTT.

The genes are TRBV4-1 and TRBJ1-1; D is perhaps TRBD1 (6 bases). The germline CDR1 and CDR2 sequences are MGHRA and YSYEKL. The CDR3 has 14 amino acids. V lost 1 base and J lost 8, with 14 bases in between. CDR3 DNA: TGCGCCAGCAGCCAAGTAGGGGGGGGGAAGGAAGCTTTCTTT. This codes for CASSQVGGGKEAFF.

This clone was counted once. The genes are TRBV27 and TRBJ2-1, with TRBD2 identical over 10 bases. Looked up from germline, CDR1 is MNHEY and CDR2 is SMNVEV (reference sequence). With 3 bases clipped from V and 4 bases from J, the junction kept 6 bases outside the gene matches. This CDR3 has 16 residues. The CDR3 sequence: CASSFVGTSVYNEQFF. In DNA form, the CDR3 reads TGTGCCAGCAGTTTTGTGGGGACTAGCGTATACAATGAGCAGTTCTTC.

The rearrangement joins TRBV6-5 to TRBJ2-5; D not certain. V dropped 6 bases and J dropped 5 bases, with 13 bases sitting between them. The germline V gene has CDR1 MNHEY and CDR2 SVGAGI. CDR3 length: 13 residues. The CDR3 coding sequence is TGTGCCAGCAGGCCCCCCAGTCTTGAGACCCAGTACTTC. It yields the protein CASRPPSLETQYF.

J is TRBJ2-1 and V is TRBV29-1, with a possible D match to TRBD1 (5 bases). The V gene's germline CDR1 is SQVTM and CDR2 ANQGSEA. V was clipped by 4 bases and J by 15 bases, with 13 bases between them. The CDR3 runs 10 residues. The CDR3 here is CSVGQRMAFF. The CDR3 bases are TGCAGCGTTGGACAGAGGATGGCGTTCTTC.

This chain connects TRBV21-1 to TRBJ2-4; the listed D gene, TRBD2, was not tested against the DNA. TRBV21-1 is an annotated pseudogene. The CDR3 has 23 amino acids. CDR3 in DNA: TGTGCCAGCAGCCACCTTCCGGGACTAGCGGGAGGGCCCGCTTCCTTGGCCAAAAACATTCAGTACTTC. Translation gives CASSHLPGLAGGPASLAKNIQYF.

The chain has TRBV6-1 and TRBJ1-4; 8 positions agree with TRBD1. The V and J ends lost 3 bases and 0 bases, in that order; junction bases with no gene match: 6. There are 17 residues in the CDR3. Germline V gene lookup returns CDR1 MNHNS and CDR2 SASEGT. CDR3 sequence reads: CASSDLDRGATNEKLFF. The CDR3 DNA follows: TGTGCCAGCAGTGACTTAGACAGGGGCGCAACTAATGAAAAACTGTTTTTT.

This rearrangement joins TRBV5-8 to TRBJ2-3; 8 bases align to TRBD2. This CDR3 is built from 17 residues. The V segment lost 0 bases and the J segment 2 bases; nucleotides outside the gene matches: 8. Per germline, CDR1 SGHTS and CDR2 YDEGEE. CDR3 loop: CASSLGRTSLYTDTQYF. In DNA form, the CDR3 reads TGTGCCAGCAGCTTGGGCCGGACTAGCCTATACACAGATACGCAGTATTTT.

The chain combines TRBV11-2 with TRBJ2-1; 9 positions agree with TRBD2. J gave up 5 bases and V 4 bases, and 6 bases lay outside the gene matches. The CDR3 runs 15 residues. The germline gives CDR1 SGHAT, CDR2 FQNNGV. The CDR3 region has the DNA TGTGCCAGCAGCTCAGTAGCGGGAGCGGACAATGAGCAGTTCTTC. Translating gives CASSSVAGADNEQFF.

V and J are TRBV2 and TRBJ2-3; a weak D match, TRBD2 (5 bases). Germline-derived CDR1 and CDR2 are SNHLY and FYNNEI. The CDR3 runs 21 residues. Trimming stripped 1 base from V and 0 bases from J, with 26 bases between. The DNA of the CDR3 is TGTGCCAGCAGTGAAGGTACTTTAGGCGGGTACTGGGGAAGCAGCACAGATACGCAGTATTTT. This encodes CASSEGTLGGYWGSSTDTQYF.

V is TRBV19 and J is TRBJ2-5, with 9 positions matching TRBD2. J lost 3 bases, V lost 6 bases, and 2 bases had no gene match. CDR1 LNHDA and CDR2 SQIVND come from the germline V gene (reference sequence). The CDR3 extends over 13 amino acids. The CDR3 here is CASRSSGEETQYF. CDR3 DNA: TGTGCCAGTAGATCTAGCGGGGAAGAGACCCAGTACTTC. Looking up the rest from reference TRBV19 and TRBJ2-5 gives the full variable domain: DGGITQSPKYLFRKEGQNVTLSCEQNLNHDAMYWYRQDPGQGLRLIYYSQIVNDFQKGDIAEGYSVSREKKESFPLTVTSAQKNPTAFYLCASRSSGEETQYFGPGTRLLVL.